This record covers a single TCR beta chain. This clone's antigen is unknown. There are no base qualities to consult, and no much larger clone falls within one base. This entry comes from a study of shared clonotypes between healthy human individuals (dated by TCRdb to 2018 to 2020). Study-level background: The cohort comprised a couple of women and a few men aged 18 to 49 years. For each donor, CD4 naive and CD4 memory were each run on three plates, CD8 naive on two plates, and CD8 memory on one plate. The study deeply sequenced blood TCR repertoires of 5 or 6 healthy adults to estimate repertoire size and the extent of clonotype sharing between individuals. To increase sequencing depth and limit assay-specific biases, TCR repertoire library preparation and sequencing were carried out by different laboratories using diverse techniques. Between about 0.8 and 9 billion PBMCs per donor were obtained by leukapheresis.

Points the paper makes about the study in general: Naive subsets generally had larger estimated clonotype richness than memory subsets did. Based on pairwise subsampling, the degree of clonotype sharing among donors was expected to be affected by sequencing depth. Clonotypes shared by all four sorted-subset donors showed higher generation probabilities than non-shared clonotypes. Rarefaction of sorted-subset datasets indicated incomplete sequencing despite the large sequencing depth. Sampling was restricted to blood, and TCR repertoires in tissue are likely to differ from TCR repertoires in blood. Sharing across a few donors was observed for approximately 5% of naive CD4, about 3.2% of naive CD8, 2% to 2.5% of memory CD4, and around 0.44% of memory CD8 clonotypes. The small number of donors limited the genetic and exposure-history diversity represented.

The donors were healthy, HIV-negative adults with no recently reported acute infections or vaccinations. Every donor was a Caucasian adult living in Nashville, Tennessee, USA. Magnetic negative selection was used to enrich CD4+ T cells, after which naive cells were positively selected on CD45RA and the negative fraction became the memory subset. Blood was collected by leukapheresis, and PBMCs were isolated by Ficoll-Histopaque density gradient centrifugation and then cryopreserved in liquid nitrogen vapor phase. Analytical flow cytometry was used to check the purity and quantity of each magnetically sorted T cell population. Genomic DNA was isolated from each sorted fraction and quantified by UV absorbance on a Nanodrop 2000c. Using the deep immunoSEQ assay, TCR CDR3 regions were amplified from genomic DNA by multiplex PCR. Extracted genomic DNA from each cell subset was spread evenly across all wells of several immunoSEQ 96-well plates, with each plate serving as a replicate. For sorted subsets, each replicate PCR was loaded with 200 ng genomic DNA, equivalent to some 31,000 T cell genomes. Purified libraries were measured with a Qubit 3.0 fluorometer, size-checked on a Bioanalyzer 2100, and measured again with the KAPA Library Quantification kit. Every immunoSEQ 96-well plate was sequenced on a separate single-read 150-cycle Illumina NextSeq 550 flow cell. In the paper's pipeline: The immunoSEQ output contained only junctional sequences without quality scores, so filtering could not match that applied to full-length reads. To assign V/J genes and CDR3, sequences were annotated using PyIR, a Python wrapper for IgBLAST v1.9, with IMGT germline references. Reads with weak V/J assignments (E-value above 1e-6), missing CDR3, stop codons, out-of-frame junctions, or ambiguous translated residues were removed. V3J clonotypes were defined as sequences sharing the same inferred V gene, J gene, and CDR3 amino acid sequence. Percentage overlap between repertoires was calculated by dividing the number of shared unique clonotypes by the size of the smaller repertoire. Richness of each repertoire was evaluated using RTK rarefaction, the Chao1 estimator, and Recon v2.1 estimates of unobserved clonotypes. OLGA was used to compute generation probabilities for all TCRbeta clonotypes that the gDNA method yielded from a few donors. The table comes from immuneACCESS by way of TCRdb, which keeps in-frame sequences with V and J called. Part of the clones is missing from these tables; in studies checked, under half for an unresolved V gene and the rest for unknown reasons. The V and J calls and clone size were taken over from that table, and D and trimming were inferred from the DNA. Here the sample has about 2.3 million clones; 85% to 95% occur a single time. 0.37% of the sample comes from the top ten.

Sequenced sample: naive CD4+ T cells from PBMCs. In light of the paper, this sample's cell subset or site label describes: CD45RA+ positively selected. The sequence was obtained from a man aged 18 to 30 in good health. Some clones in this sample may be carry-over from other donors' samples.

The CDR3 reads CASSQVGVFQPQHF. The DNA sequence reads TGCGCCAGCAGCCAAGTGGGGGTATTCCAGCCCCAGCATTTT. Recombination linked TRBV4-1 to TRBJ1-5; TRBD1 is a weak D gene call, 5 bases matching. V is cut by 1 base and J by 7 bases, and the space between the germline ends is 11 bases. The CDR3 measures 14 amino acids from cysteine to phenylalanine. Only the CDR3 DNA stays, 42 bases, in frame from base 1. Sequences MGHRA (CDR1) and YSYEKL (CDR2) are obtained from the germline V gene.